This T cell receptor (beta chain) was identified in a study of T-cell reconstitution after alpha-beta-depleted transplantation in children (dated by TCRdb to the mid-2010s). General notes on the study: T-cell immune reconstitution after TCRalphabeta/CD19-depleted allogeneic hematopoietic cell transplantation in children was quantitatively tracked in the study by means of TCR repertoire profiling.

The library was generated by PCR. The sequencer listed for this sample is Illumina HiSeq 2500. TCR libraries were prepared with molecular barcoding, using unique molecular identifiers to normalize TCRbeta repertoire quantification. The public reads were run again by TCRdb, first through fastp at Q25 and then through MiXCR, and only productive beta chains were kept. Rows are unified per CDR3 protein, each entry keeping the most common DNA and genes. Here the sample has about 340,000 distinct CDR3 sequences; 9% to 12% occur a single time. The ten largest clones capture around 2.4% of the sample. A remark on this clonotype: The antigen it binds to is not known. No much larger clone exists at a distance of one base, and base qualities are not known.

The germline V gene supplies CDR1 MNHEY and CDR2 SVGEGT. The CDR3 contains 13 residues, cysteine and phenylalanine counted. Just the 39-base CDR3 DNA is kept, in frame starting at base 1. A distance of 15 bases separates the germline ends of V and J, which lose 10 bases and 2 bases respectively. The origin of this receptor is a human donor who donated a stem cell graft to a child with acute lymphoblastic leukemia. The sequences come from PBMCs from the stem cell graft donor, collected from the stem cell graft. The chain is encoded by TRBV6-2 or TRBV6-3 joined to TRBJ2-7; a tentative D match to TRBD2 spans 5 bases. The DNA sequence reads TGTGCCACCCAGAGCGGAGTCACCTACGAGCAGTACTTC. Translated, this gives CATQSGVTYEQYF.